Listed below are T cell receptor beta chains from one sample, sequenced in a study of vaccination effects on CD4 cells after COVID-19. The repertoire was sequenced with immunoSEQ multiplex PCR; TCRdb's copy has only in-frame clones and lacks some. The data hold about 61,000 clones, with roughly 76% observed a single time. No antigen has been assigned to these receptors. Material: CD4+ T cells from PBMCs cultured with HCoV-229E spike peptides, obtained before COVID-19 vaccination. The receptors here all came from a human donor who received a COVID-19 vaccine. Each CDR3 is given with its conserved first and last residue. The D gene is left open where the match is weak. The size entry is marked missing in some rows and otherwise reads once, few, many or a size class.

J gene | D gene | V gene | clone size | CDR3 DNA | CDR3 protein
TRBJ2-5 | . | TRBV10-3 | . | TGTGCCATCGGATCGCGACAAGAGACCCAGTACTTC | CAIGSRQETQYF
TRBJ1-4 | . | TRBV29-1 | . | TGCAGCGTTGTGAGAGGGGAAGGGGAAAAACTGTTTTTT | CSVVRGEGEKLFF
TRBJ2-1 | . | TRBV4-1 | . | TGCGCCAGCAGCCAAGATAGGGTGGGCCCTACGGATGAGCAGTTCTTC | CASSQDRVGPTDEQFF
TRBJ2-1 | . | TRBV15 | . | TGTGCCACCAGCAGAGGGGGCATTCCTTACAATGAGCAGTTCTTC | CATSRGGIPYNEQFF
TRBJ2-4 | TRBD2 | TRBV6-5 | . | TGTGCCAGCAGTTACTCGGGGGGAGGGAGTGAAAACATTCAGTACTTC | CASSYSGGGSENIQYF
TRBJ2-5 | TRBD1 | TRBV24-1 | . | TGTGCCACCAGTGTTACCGGACAGGGCGAGACCCAGTACTTC | CATSVTGQGETQYF
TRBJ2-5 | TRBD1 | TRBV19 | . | TGTGCCAGTAGTCCACGGACAGGGCAAGAGACCCAGTACTTC | CASSPRTGQETQYF
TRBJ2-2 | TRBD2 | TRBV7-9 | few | TGTGCCAGCAGTAAAACTAGCGGGGTGAACGGGGAGCTGTTTTTT | CASSKTSGVNGELFF
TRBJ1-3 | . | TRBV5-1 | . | TGCGCCAGCAGCTTGGCGACCGAGAGCTCTGGAAACACCATATATTTT | CASSLATESSGNTIYF
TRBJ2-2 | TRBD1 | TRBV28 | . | TGTGCCAGCAGTATCCCGGGACAGATGAACACCGGGGAGCTGTTTTTT | CASSIPGQMNTGELFF
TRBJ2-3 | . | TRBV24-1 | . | TGTGCCACGGGGGATAGGCACAGCACAGATACGCAGTATTTT | CATGDRHSTDTQYF
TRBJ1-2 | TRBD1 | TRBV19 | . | TGTGCCAGTTCCCGGGACAGGGGGCCCTATGGCTACACCTTC | CASSRDRGPYGYTF
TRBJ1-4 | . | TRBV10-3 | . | TGTGCCATCAGTGAAAACCCTACCACAACTAATGAAAAACTGTTTTTT | CAISENPTTTNEKLFF
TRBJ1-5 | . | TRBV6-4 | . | TGTGCCAGCAGTGCAGGGATTGGGCAGCCCCAGCATTTT | CASSAGIGQPQHF
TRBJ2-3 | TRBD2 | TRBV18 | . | TGTGCCAGCTCACCCACTAGCGGGGGGGATACGCAGTATTTT | CASSPTSGGDTQYF
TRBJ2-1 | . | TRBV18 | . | TGTGCCAGCTCACCAATGAGAGGGGAATACAATGAGCAGTTCTTC | CASSPMRGEYNEQFF
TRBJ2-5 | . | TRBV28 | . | TGTGCCAGCAGCTCTAGGGGGGGTCCCCAAGAGACCCAGTACTTC | CASSSRGGPQETQYF
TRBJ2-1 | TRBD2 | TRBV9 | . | TGTGCCAGCAGCGTAGCGCCTAGCGGAGTTTACAATGAGCAGTTCTTC | CASSVAPSGVYNEQFF
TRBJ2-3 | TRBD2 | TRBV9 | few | TGTGCCAGCAGCGTACCCAAGGGGAGCGGGGGGCCCGAACTCCTCACAGATACGCAGTATTTT | CASSVPKGSGGPELLTDTQYF
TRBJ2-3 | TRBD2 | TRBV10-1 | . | TGCGCCAGCAGTGAGTCGAGTCGGGCGGGGGGCGTGACAGATACGCAGTATTTT | CASSESSRAGGVTDTQYF
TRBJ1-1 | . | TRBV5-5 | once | TGTGCCAGCAGCTTCCTATCGAACACTGAAGCTTTCTTT | CASSFLSNTEAFF
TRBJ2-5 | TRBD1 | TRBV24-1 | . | TGTGCCACCAGTGATCAGCGGACAGGGCAAGAGACCCAGTACTTC | CATSDQRTGQETQYF